The clone carrying this T cell receptor beta chain was recorded many times. What it binds is not known. The data stem from a study of T cells after posttransplantation cyclophosphamide. Study conclusions and caveats: Donor-recipient repertoire similarity was low at 1-2 months, rising over year one.

Germline V gene sequence: CDR1 SNHLY, CDR2 FYNNEI. This CDR3 contains 19 residues. Unmatched junction bases numbered 24, after V lost 8 bases and J lost 3 bases. TCRdb's table, derived via immunoSEQ multiplex PCR, lists solely in-frame clones and lacks some. The sample presents some 31,000 clones, none singletons. The sample taken for sequencing was PBMCs. V is TRBV2 and J is TRBJ1-1; 7 nucleotides match TRBD1. The receptor's source is a woman in her 30s in good health and a related stem cell transplant donor. CDR3 in DNA: TGTGCCAGCTTGGGGGCTCCCCTCCCGGACCAGACAGGGCACACTGAAGCTTTCTTT. This encodes CASLGAPLPDQTGHTEAFF.